This entry lists 29 T cell receptor beta chains sequenced from one sample in a study of blood T cell repertoires in COVID-19. Sequencing was performed with immunoSEQ multiplex PCR; in TCRdb, only in-frame clones are kept and a portion is missing. The table includes roughly 86,000 clones, around 90% detected once. The specimen sequenced was peripheral blood. The receptor source for this set is a man aged 35 to 55 with acute or convalescent COVID-19.

The V call is TRBV30, the J call TRBJ1-5; D is ambiguous. CDR3 length: 14 residues. V lost 1 base to trimming and J lost 3 bases, with 10 bases between them. Germline V gene sequence: CDR1 GTSNPN, CDR2 SVGIG (reference sequence). The CDR3 DNA sequence: TGTGCCTGGAGTGCCGGGAGCCTCAATCAGCCCCAGCATTTT. Translating it yields CAWSAGSLNQPQHF.

The chain joins TRBV6-5 to TRBJ2-1, with 10 bases lining up with TRBD2. The V and J ends lost 4 bases and 7 bases, in that order; junction bases with no gene match: 10. Germline V gene sequence: CDR1 MNHEY, CDR2 SVGAGI. The CDR3 has 16 amino acids. The CDR3 DNA sequence: TGTGCCAGCAGTTCATACCCGGGACTAGCGTTGAATGAGCAGTTCTTC. Its protein product is CASSSYPGLALNEQFF.

The chain recombines TRBV6-2 or TRBV6-3 with TRBJ1-1; D perhaps matches TRBD1 (5 bases). The length of the CDR3 is 16 residues. V dropped 2 bases and J dropped 1 base, with 14 bases sitting between them. Germline values: CDR1 MNHEY, CDR2 SVGEGT. CDR3 sequence: CASSYERGGANTEAFF. The CDR3 DNA reads as TGTGCCAGCAGTTACGAGAGGGGAGGGGCGAACACTGAAGCTTTCTTT.

The table lists this clone with a count of one. The chain recombines TRBV4-3 with TRBJ2-1; a weak D match, TRBD2 (5 bases). The CDR3 has 16 residues. Trimming stripped 0 bases from V and 0 bases from J, with 9 bases between. The germline gives CDR1 LGHNA, CDR2 YSLEER. The CDR3 sequence is CASSQDPGISYNEQFF. CDR3 coding DNA: TGCGCCAGCAGCCAAGATCCGGGGATCTCCTACAATGAGCAGTTCTTC.

A word on this clone: In the same sample, other DNA sequences code for this CDR3. V usage is TRBV9 and J usage is TRBJ2-2; D remains ambiguous. Germline assignment: CDR1 SGDLS and CDR2 YYNGEE. The CDR3 has 12 amino acids. V lost 2 bases and J 5 bases, leaving 4 bases between the germline ends. This CDR3 is CASSVRTGELFF. As DNA, the CDR3 is TGTGCCAGCAGCGTTCGTACCGGGGAGCTGTTTTTT.

In its sample, this clone was seen a few times. The chain carries TRBV5-1 and TRBJ1-2; D remains ambiguous. CDR1 is SGHRS and CDR2 is YFSETQ in the germline V gene. V gave up 5 bases and J gave up 7 bases, with 18 bases separating them. The CDR3 consists of 14 residues. CDR3 sequence (DNA): TGCGCCAGCAGACCAGAACCCGGGGAATCTGGCTACACCTTC. It encodes CASRPEPGESGYTF. Combining the CDR3 with reference TRBV5-1 and TRBJ1-2 gives the whole variable domain KAGVTQTPRYLIKTRGQQVTLSCSPISGHRSVSWYQQTPGQGLQFLFEYFSETQRNKGNFPGRFSGRQFSNSRSEMNVSTLELGDSALYLCASRPEPGESGYTFGSGTRLTVV.

This chain links TRBV6-6 with TRBJ1-1, with TRBD1 identical over 11 bases. The CDR3 totals 14 residues. Per the germline V gene, CDR1 is MNHNY and CDR2 is SVGAGI (reference sequence). V dropped 6 bases and J dropped 3; count of bases not matched to a gene: 3. CDR3 DNA sequence: TGTGCCAGCAGCTCGGGACAGGGGGACACTGAAGCTTTCTTT. It encodes CASSSGQGDTEAFF.

This clone was seen only a few times. CDR3 loop: CASARDRGPLGTEAFF. The CDR3 DNA follows: TGTGCCAGCGCCCGGGACAGGGGGCCTCTGGGCACTGAAGCTTTCTTT. The chain combines TRBV2 with TRBJ1-1, with 12 bases fitting TRBD1. Germline values: CDR1 SNHLY, CDR2 FYNNEI. Trimming at V came to 8 bases and at J to 4 bases, leaving 11 bases not matched to a gene. The CDR3 sequence is 16 residues long.

The V call is TRBV19, the J call TRBJ1-2; D is unclear. V lost 5 bases to trimming and J lost 5 bases, with 12 bases between them. There are 13 residues in the CDR3. CDR1 and CDR2 from the germline V gene are LNHDA and SQIVND (reference sequence). Here the CDR3 DNA reads TGTGCCAGTAGTCGTGGAGCTGGGTATGGCTACACCTTC. Amino acids: CASSRGAGYGYTF.

This clone was observed a single time. V is TRBV5-8 and J is TRBJ2-3; D gene unclear. CDR1 is SGHTS and CDR2 is YDEGEE in the germline V gene. The length of the CDR3 is 13 residues. Trimming cost V 0 bases and J 9 bases, with 11 bases left between them. CDR3 sequence: CASSLDWRGTQYF. The DNA of the CDR3 is TGTGCCAGCAGCTTGGATTGGAGAGGCACGCAGTATTTT.

The chain recombines TRBV5-1 with TRBJ2-3, with D tentatively TRBD2 (6 bases). Germline CDR1 and CDR2: SGHRS and YFSETQ. The length of the CDR3 is 14 residues. Trimming shortened V by 2 bases and J by 4 bases, and 11 bases separated the two germline ends. The CDR3 is CASSFLGGPDTQYF. CDR3 bases: TGCGCCAGCAGCTTTTTGGGGGGTCCAGATACGCAGTATTTT.

This sequence joins TRBV19 and TRBJ2-7; 13 bases align to TRBD2. J was trimmed by 4 bases and V by 1 base; bases with no gene match: 1. Germline CDR1 is LNHDA and CDR2 is SQIVND (reference sequence). The CDR3 length is 15 residues. CDR3 residues: CASSIGTSGSYEQYF. CDR3 in DNA: TGTGCCAGTAGTATAGGGACTAGCGGGAGTTACGAGCAGTACTTC.

The chain uses TRBV6-5 and TRBJ2-7, with 8 bases identical to TRBD1. The V gene's germline CDR1 is MNHEY and CDR2 SVGAGI. V dropped 6 bases and J dropped 5; count of bases not matched to a gene: 6. The CDR3 has 13 amino acids. Written as DNA, the CDR3 is TGTGCCAGCAGGAGGACAGGGCGCGACGAGCAGTACTTC. It yields the protein CASRRTGRDEQYF.

This chain links TRBV6-2 or TRBV6-3 with TRBJ2-5, with 8 nucleotides matching TRBD2. The CDR3 contains 13 residues. In germline, CDR1 is MNHEY, CDR2 SVGEGT. V lost 6 bases, J lost 5 bases, and 5 bases stayed unmatched. The chain's CDR3 is CASSPGGVETQYF. DNA of the CDR3: TGTGCCAGCAGCCCCGGGGGGGTGGAGACCCAGTACTTC.

This chain links TRBV7-2 with TRBJ1-3; no clear D. V shed 4 bases and J shed 4 bases, with 11 bases lying between them. There are 14 residues in the CDR3. CDR1 SGHTA and CDR2 FQGNSA come from the germline V gene. The CDR3 region is CASSSRTLGNTIYF. DNA for the CDR3: TGTGCCAGCAGCTCCCGGACTCTCGGAAACACCATATATTTT.

By sample share, this clone is medium-sized. This chain links TRBV20-1 with TRBJ2-5; possible D gene TRBD1, 6 bases. CDR3 length equals 11 residues. V lost 6 bases, J lost 4 bases, and 9 bases lay in between. The germline gives CDR1 DFQATT, CDR2 SNEGSKA (reference sequence). The chain's CDR3 is CSATTGETQYF. CDR3 nucleotides: TGCAGTGCGACGACAGGAGAGACCCAGTACTTC.

The chain combines TRBV30 with TRBJ2-7; 7 nucleotides line up with TRBD1. The CDR3 contains 16 residues. With 1 base clipped from V and 2 bases from J, the junction kept 11 bases outside the gene matches. Germline V lookup: CDR1 GTSNPN, CDR2 SVGIG (reference sequence). This CDR3 reads CAWSGVGDRDTYEQYF. CDR3 sequence (DNA): TGTGCCTGGAGTGGAGTTGGAGACAGGGACACCTACGAGCAGTACTTC.

The CDR3 loop is CATMRGNTIYF. The CDR3 DNA is TGTGCCACCATGAGAGGAAACACCATATATTTT. V and J are TRBV24-1 and TRBJ1-3; D unclear. The germline V and J ends were trimmed by 8 bases and 4 bases, with 5 bases remaining between them. CDR3 length: 11 residues. Germline-derived CDR1 and CDR2 are KGHDR and SFDVKD.

This sequence joins TRBV27 and TRBJ2-7; 10 bases line up with TRBD1. The CDR3 contains 16 residues. J lost 3 bases, V lost 1 base, and 6 bases had no gene match. Per germline, CDR1 MNHEY and CDR2 SMNVEV (reference sequence). CDR3 sequence reads: CASSLLTGTGVYEQYF. The CDR3 coding sequence is TGTGCCAGCAGTTTATTGACCGGGACAGGGGTCTACGAGCAGTACTTC.

The V and J genes are TRBV5-6 and TRBJ1-3; no clear D gene. Trimming took off 0 bases at V and 4 bases at J, with 11 bases between the two ends. There are 15 residues in the CDR3. Germline CDR1 reads SGHDT; CDR2 reads YYEEEE. The DNA for the CDR3 is TGTGCCAGCAGCTTGGAACGGGTAGAAGGAAACACCATATATTTT. This encodes CASSLERVEGNTIYF. Full variable domain (outside the CDR3, taken from reference TRBV5-6 and TRBJ1-3): DAGVTQSPTHLIKTRGQQVTLRCSPKSGHDTVSWYQQALGQGPQFIFQYYEEEERQRGNFPDRFSGHQFPNYSSELNVNALLLGDSALYLCASSLERVEGNTIYFGEGSWLTVV.

The J gene is TRBJ1-3, the V gene TRBV11-2, with D uncertain. The V end was cut by 2 bases, the J end by 0 bases, with 8 bases between. Looked up from germline, CDR1 is SGHAT and CDR2 is FQNNGV. CDR3 length equals 15 residues. CDR3 residues: CASSLTKISGNTIYF. CDR3 bases: TGTGCCAGCAGCTTAACTAAAATCTCTGGAAACACCATATATTTT.

The V gene is TRBV5-1, the J gene TRBJ1-2, with TRBD1 matching 10 bases. The CDR3 has 15 residues. V gave up 4 bases and J gave up 4 bases; unmatched junction bases: 7. Per germline, CDR1 SGHRS and CDR2 YFSETQ. The CDR3 is CASSLDRGHSYGYTF. The CDR3 DNA reads TGCGCCAGCAGCCTCGACAGGGGGCATAGCTATGGCTACACCTTC.

This clone appeared once. V is TRBV3-1 (or the pseudogene TRBV3-2) and J is TRBJ2-7; 7 bases are shared with TRBD1. The CDR3 contains 21 residues. V was pared by 4 bases and J by 3 bases, with 27 bases of the junction left unmatched. In germline, CDR1 is LGHDT, CDR2 YNNKEL (reference sequence). In DNA, the CDR3 is TGTGCCAGCAGCCCGCGCACACAGGGGCCGCGCGCCCCGGGGTTTCGCTACGAGCAGTACTTC. It is translated as CASSPRTQGPRAPGFRYEQYF.

The V and J genes are TRBV5-4 and TRBJ2-4, with 12 nucleotides matching TRBD1. V was clipped by 2 bases and J by 8 bases; unmatched bases: 11. CDR3 length equals 17 residues. Germline CDR1 reads SGHNT; CDR2 reads YYREEE (reference sequence). The CDR3 nucleotides read TGTGCCAGCAGCTTACCCTCGGGACAGGGGGCGCGGGACATTCAGTACTTC. Residues: CASSLPSGQGARDIQYF.

The chain combines TRBV10-2 with TRBJ2-7; the match to TRBD2 covers 7 bases. Germline lookup yields CDR1 WSHSY and CDR2 SAAADI. The CDR3 runs to 11 residues. V shed 7 bases and J 6 bases; nucleotides not matched to a gene: 3. Written as DNA, the CDR3 is TGCGCCAGCACTAGCGGAGGCGAGCAGTACTTC. Protein product: CASTSGGEQYF.

CDR3 sequence reads: CASSLSGQGSGEQYF. The CDR3 DNA reads TGCGCCAGCAGCTTGTCGGGACAGGGGTCCGGCGAGCAGTACTTC. This chain uses TRBV5-1 with TRBJ2-7; 10 nucleotides line up with TRBD1. The germline gives CDR1 SGHRS, CDR2 YFSETQ. The CDR3 spans 15 residues. V was pared by 1 base and J by 6 bases, with 7 bases of the junction left unmatched. Based on the CDR3 plus reference TRBV5-1 and TRBJ2-7, the full variable domain is KAGVTQTPRYLIKTRGQQVTLSCSPISGHRSVSWYQQTPGQGLQFLFEYFSETQRNKGNFPGRFSGRQFSNSRSEMNVSTLELGDSALYLCASSLSGQGSGEQYFGPGTRLTVT.

The rearrangement uses TRBV2 and TRBJ1-4; unclear D gene. The CDR3 length is 13 residues. With 7 bases removed from V and 7 bases from J, the gap between germline ends came to 13 bases. Germline V lookup: CDR1 SNHLY, CDR2 FYNNEI. The CDR3 region is CASTLSGVEKLFF. The CDR3 bases are TGTGCCAGCACTTTATCGGGTGTTGAAAAACTGTTTTTT.

V and J are TRBV7-8 and TRBJ1-2, with TRBD1 matching 9 bases. V trimming: 2 bases; J trimming: 8 bases; junction bases outside the gene matches: 9. CDR3 length: 15 residues. The V gene's germline CDR1 is SGHVS and CDR2 FQNEAQ. CDR3 in DNA: TGTGCCAGCAGCTTACAACAGGGGGCGGAATTCGGCTACACCTTC. Translation: CASSLQQGAEFGYTF. The full variable domain, rest sourced from reference TRBV7-8 and TRBJ1-2, is GAGVSQSPRYKVAKRGQDVALRCDPISGHVSLFWYQQALGQGPEFLTYFQNEAQLDKSGLPSDRFFAERPEGSVSTLKIQRTQQEDSAVYLCASSLQQGAEFGYTFGSGTRLTVV.

The CDR3 DNA reads as TGCGCCAGCAGCCATGCCGGGACAGCGGGTACTGAAGCTTTCTTT. As protein: CASSHAGTAGTEAFF. The chain links TRBV4-3 to TRBJ1-1; TRBD1 agrees at 7 bases. CDR1 and CDR2 from the germline V gene are LGHNA and YSLEER. The J segment lost 5 bases and the V segment lost 3 bases, leaving 9 bases of the junction unmatched. The CDR3 covers 15 residues.